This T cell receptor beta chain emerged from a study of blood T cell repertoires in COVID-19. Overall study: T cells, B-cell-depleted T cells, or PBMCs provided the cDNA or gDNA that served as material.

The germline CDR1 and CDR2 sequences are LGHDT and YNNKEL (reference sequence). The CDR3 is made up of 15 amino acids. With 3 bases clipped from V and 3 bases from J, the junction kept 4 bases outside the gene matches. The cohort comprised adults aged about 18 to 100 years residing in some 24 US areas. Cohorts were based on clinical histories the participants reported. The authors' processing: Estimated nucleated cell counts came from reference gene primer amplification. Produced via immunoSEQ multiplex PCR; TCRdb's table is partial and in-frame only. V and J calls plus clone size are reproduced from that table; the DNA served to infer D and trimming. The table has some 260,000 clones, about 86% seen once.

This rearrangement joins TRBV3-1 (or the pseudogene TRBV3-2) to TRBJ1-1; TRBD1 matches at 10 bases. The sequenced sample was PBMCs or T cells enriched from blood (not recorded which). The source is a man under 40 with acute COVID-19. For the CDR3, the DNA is TGTGCCAGCAGCCAGACAGGGGGCGCGGACACTGAAGCTTTCTTT. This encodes CASSQTGGADTEAFF.